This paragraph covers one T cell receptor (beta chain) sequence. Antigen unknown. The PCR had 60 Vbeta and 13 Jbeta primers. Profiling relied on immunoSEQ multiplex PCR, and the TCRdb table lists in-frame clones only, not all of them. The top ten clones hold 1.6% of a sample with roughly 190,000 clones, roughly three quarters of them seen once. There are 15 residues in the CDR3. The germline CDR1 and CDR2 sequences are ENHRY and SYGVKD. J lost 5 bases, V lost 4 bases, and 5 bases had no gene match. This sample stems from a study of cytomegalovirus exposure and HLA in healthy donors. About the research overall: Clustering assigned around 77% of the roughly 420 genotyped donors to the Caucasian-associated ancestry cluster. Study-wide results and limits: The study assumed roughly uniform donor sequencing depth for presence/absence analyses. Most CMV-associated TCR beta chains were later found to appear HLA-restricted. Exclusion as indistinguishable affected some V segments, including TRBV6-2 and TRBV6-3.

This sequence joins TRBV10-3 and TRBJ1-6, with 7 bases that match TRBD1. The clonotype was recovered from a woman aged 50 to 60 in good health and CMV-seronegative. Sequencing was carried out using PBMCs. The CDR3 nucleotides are TGTGCCATCAGTGGGGGGGACAGTAATAATTCACCCCTCCACTTT. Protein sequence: CAISGGDSNNSPLHF.